A single sample is the source of the 7 T cell receptor beta chains below, sequenced in a study of identical twins. TCRdb passed the 5' RACE reads through MiXCR, listing each CDR3 protein once. Among about 390,000 distinct CDR3 sequences listed, roughly 9% were seen once. Sequencing was performed on naive T cells sorted from blood. Receptor source: a woman aged 50 to 65 in good health.

This clonotype was seen more than once but under ten times. The chain couples TRBV4-1 to TRBJ1-1; D perhaps matches TRBD1 (5 bases). The germline V and J ends were trimmed by 4 bases and 0 bases, with 15 bases remaining between them. Germline V gene lookup returns CDR1 MGHRA and CDR2 YSYEKL. The CDR3 totals 16 residues. The CDR3 DNA is TGCGCCAGCAGCCTAAGAGGCAACAGGATGAACACTGAAGCTTTCTTT. Its translation: CASSLRGNRMNTEAFF.

The gene calls are TRBV27 and TRBJ2-1, with D tentatively TRBD2 (5 bases). From germline, CDR1 is MNHEY and CDR2 SMNVEV (reference sequence). V was pared by 0 bases and J by 12 bases, with 12 bases between. The CDR3 is 13 amino acids. This CDR3 reads CASSLSPPGLQFF. The CDR3 nucleotides are TGTGCCAGCAGTTTATCACCGCCGGGATTGCAGTTCTTC.

This chain links TRBV29-1 with TRBJ2-1; 10 bases line up with TRBD2. The trim removed 7 bases at V and 5 bases at J, leaving 11 bases unmatched. Per germline, CDR1 SQVTM and CDR2 ANQGSEA. The CDR3 is 15 amino acids. The CDR3 loop is CSGGGWSGRDNEQFF. The DNA for the CDR3 is TGCAGCGGGGGTGGTTGGAGCGGGAGGGACAATGAGCAGTTCTTC.

The J gene is TRBJ2-1, the V gene TRBV29-1; 8 positions agree with TRBD1. CDR3 length: 13 residues. Germline V lookup: CDR1 SQVTM, CDR2 ANQGSEA. V shed 7 bases, J shed 6 bases, and the junction held 8 bases outside the gene matches. The CDR3 spells CSGSDRVGNEQFF. The CDR3 DNA is TGCAGCGGATCGGACAGGGTCGGCAATGAGCAGTTCTTC.

This clonotype occurred many times. This rearrangement joins TRBV6-6 to TRBJ1-1; D gene ambiguous. CDR3 length: 12 residues. The germline V gene has CDR1 MNHNY and CDR2 SVGAGI (reference sequence). Trimming shortened V by 6 bases and J by 5 bases, and 10 bases separated the two germline ends. The DNA of the CDR3 is TGTGCCAGCAGCGCCCTGGGGACTGAAGCTTTCTTT. Protein: CASSALGTEAFF.

This clonotype was detected a few times. The V gene is TRBV7-7, the J gene TRBJ2-1; no clear D. CDR1 SSHAT and CDR2 FNYEAQ come from the germline V gene (reference sequence). This CDR3 has 13 residues. The V end lost 3 bases, the J end lost 3 bases, and 6 bases lay between the germline ends. The DNA of the CDR3 is TGTGCCAGCAGCTTTACCGTCTACAATGAGCAGTTCTTC. Its translation is CASSFTVYNEQFF.

The gene calls are TRBV5-5 and TRBJ1-1; tentatively, D is TRBD1 (5 bases). The CDR3 consists of 15 residues. The germline V and J ends were trimmed by 1 base and 0 bases, with 10 bases remaining between them. Germline CDR1 is SGHKS and CDR2 is YYEKEE (reference sequence). This CDR3 reads CASSLNPGMNTEAFF. The CDR3 DNA sequence: TGTGCCAGCAGCTTGAATCCAGGGATGAACACTGAAGCTTTCTTT.